The T cell receptor beta chain described here comes from a study of CD8 T cells in Susac syndrome. Germline loops: CDR1 SQVTM, CDR2 ANQGSEA. The J segment lost 7 bases and the V segment lost 4 bases, leaving 6 bases of the junction unmatched. The CDR3 has 13 amino acids. The authors reverse transcribed about 0.45 to 1 ug RNA with random hexamers. Using its own MiXCR run on the immunoSEQ multiplex PCR reads, TCRdb lists one record per CDR3 protein. This sample yields 150,000 to 200,000 distinct CDR3 sequences, of which about 93% are seen a single time; more than 0.11% belongs to the top ten. The TCR was taken from a human donor in good health. The V and J genes are TRBV29-1 and TRBJ2-3; 9 nucleotides match TRBD1. Sequenced input: CD4+ T cells from PBMCs. CDR3 nucleotides: TGCAGCGTTGGGGACAGGGCTACCTATACGCAGTATTTT. Encoded protein: CSVGDRATYTQYF.